These T cell receptor beta chains were read from a single sample in a study of cytomegalovirus exposure and HLA in healthy donors. Produced via immunoSEQ multiplex PCR; TCRdb's table is partial and in-frame only. The sample carries 150,000 to 200,000 clones, 60% to 80% recorded once. Sequencing was carried out using PBMCs. The receptor source for this set is a middle-aged man in good health and CMV-seronegative. CDR3s include the opening cysteine and the closing phenylalanine or tryptophan. The D gene is left open where the match is weak. Only some rows state a clone size, as once, few, many or a class for expanded clones.

V	size	D	J	CDR3	DNA
TRBV5-8	NA	NA	TRBJ2-2	CASSQGQLNTGELFF	TGTGCCAGCAGCCAGGGACAACTGAACACCGGGGAGCTGTTTTTT
TRBV6-5	few	NA	TRBJ2-2	CASSNSGTYRGELFF	TGTGCCAGCAGTAACTCCGGGACTTACCGCGGGGAGCTGTTTTTT
TRBV11-2	NA	TRBD1	TRBJ2-7	CASSLDRAGYEQYF	TGTGCCAGCAGCCTTGACAGGGCGGGTTACGAGCAGTACTTC
TRBV5-1	NA	NA	TRBJ1-2	CASSLDGGEYGYTF	TGCGCCAGCAGCTTGGATGGGGGCGAGTATGGCTACACCTTC
TRBV18	NA	TRBD2	TRBJ2-7	CASSQDGGDEQYF	TGTGCCAGCTCACAGGACGGGGGGGACGAGCAGTACTTC
TRBV11-2	once	TRBD2	TRBJ2-5	CASSLVPLAQETQYF	TGTGCCAGCAGCTTAGTTCCACTAGCGCAAGAGACCCAGTACTTC
TRBV5-4	few	NA	TRBJ2-3	CASSHGPHGVIVTDTQYF	TGTGCCAGCAGCCACGGTCCCCACGGTGTCATCGTCACAGATACGCAGTATTTT
TRBV9	NA	TRBD1	TRBJ1-2	CASRPGQGTGGYTF	TGTGCCAGCAGGCCCGGACAGGGTACGGGAGGCTACACCTTC
TRBV7-3	NA	NA	TRBJ2-2	CASSASTGELFF	TGTGCCAGCTCCGCCAGTACCGGGGAGCTGTTTTTT
TRBV29-1	NA	TRBD2	TRBJ2-7	CSVEDLAGGVYF	TGCAGCGTTGAAGATCTGGCGGGAGGTGTGTACTTC
TRBV6-1	NA	TRBD2	TRBJ2-5	CAISESLRGGKETQYF	TGTGCCATCAGTGAGTCCTTGCGGGGGGGCAAAGAGACCCAGTACTTC
TRBV27	NA	NA	TRBJ1-5	CASSSQGYSNQPQHF	TGTGCCAGCAGTTCGCAGGGGTATAGCAATCAGCCCCAGCATTTT
TRBV19	NA	NA	TRBJ2-2	CASSPRDTNTGELFF	TGTGCCAGTAGTCCCCGGGACACGAACACCGGGGAGCTGTTTTTT
TRBV6-6	few	NA	TRBJ1-2	CASKSLTGYGYTF	TGTGCCAGCAAATCCCTGACAGGCTATGGCTACACCTTC
TRBV27	NA	TRBD2	TRBJ2-7	CASKTVRGIYEQYF	TGTGCCAGCAAAACGGTGCGGGGGATCTACGAGCAGTACTTC
TRBV6-5	few	NA	TRBJ1-1	CASRPSGYTEAFF	TGTGCCAGCAGACCTAGCGGGTACACTGAAGCTTTCTTT
TRBV27	few	TRBD1	TRBJ2-4	CASSPRTGLAKNIQYF	TGTGCCAGCAGTCCACGGACAGGACTTGCCAAAAACATTCAGTACTTC
TRBV6-5	once	NA	TRBJ1-2	CASNPTGSGGYTF	TGTGCCAGCAATCCCACGGGTAGTGGTGGCTACACCTTC
TRBV15	NA	NA	TRBJ1-5	CATSRQLQGSQPQHF	TGTGCCACCAGCAGACAGCTTCAGGGTAGTCAGCCCCAGCATTTT
TRBV13	NA	TRBD1	TRBJ2-5	CASSLWGTGGRTQYF	TGTGCCAGCAGCTTATGGGGGACAGGGGGCCGGACCCAGTACTTC
TRBV10-3	few	TRBD2	TRBJ2-3	CAITASGGATDTQYF	TGTGCCATCACGGCTAGCGGGGGGGCTACAGATACGCAGTATTTT
TRBV9	NA	TRBD2	TRBJ2-4	CASSAGLAGGDIQYF	TGTGCCAGCAGCGCCGGACTAGCGGGGGGGGACATTCAGTACTTC
TRBV28	NA	TRBD2	TRBJ2-3	CASGRGGAGDTQYF	TGTGCCAGCGGTCGGGGGGGGGCTGGGGATACGCAGTATTTT
TRBV7-2	few	NA	TRBJ1-2	CASSRRGSTNYGYTF	TGTGCCAGCAGCCGCCGAGGGTCAACTAACTATGGCTACACCTTC
TRBV15	few	NA	TRBJ1-1	CATSDTRDTEAFF	TGTGCCACCAGTGACACTCGCGACACTGAAGCTTTCTTT
TRBV30	NA	NA	TRBJ2-1	CAWSRNEQFF	TGTGCCTGGAGTCGTAATGAGCAGTTCTTC
TRBV18	few	NA	TRBJ2-1	CASSPQRDNEQFF	TGTGCCAGCTCGCCCCAGCGGGACAATGAGCAGTTCTTC
TRBV5-1	NA	NA	TRBJ1-3	CASRPMEGLGNTIYF	TGCGCCAGCAGGCCGATGGAGGGGCTCGGAAACACCATATATTTT